This TCR beta chain was profiled in a study of CD8+CD57+ T cells in acquired aplastic anemia. The authors sequenced patients whose flow cytometry had shown CD8+CD57+ cell expansion. The patients, all of them, had severe acquired aplastic anemia. Germline V CDR1 and CDR2: SGHTA, FQGTGA. The CDR3 has 14 residues. Points on this clonotype: Sequence at one end of the junction differs from germline and may be a read error.

The study profiled TCR beta VDJ and CDR3 using genomic DNA as template. TCRdb fed the reads into MiXCR, producing one record per CDR3 protein. The sample lists roughly 250,000 distinct CDR3 sequences; approximately 86% were seen once. The gene calls are TRBV7-3 and TRBJ2-3, with 9 bases lining up with TRBD2. What was sequenced was sorted CD4+, CD8+, or CD8+CD57+ T cells (not recorded which) from PBMCs. This sequence was found in a human donor with aplastic anemia. Here the CDR3 reads CASSPAGGTLETPF. CDR3 bases: TGTGCCAGCAGCCCAGCGGGGGGCACTCTGGAAACGCCTTTT.